The next 31 T cell receptor beta chains were all read from a single sample in a study of T cell repertoires in cytomegalovirus infection. TCRdb fed the reads into MiXCR, producing one record per CDR3 protein. The sample lists some 270,000 distinct CDR3 sequences; around 20% were seen once. Their recognized antigens are unknown. The material was cultured PBMCs, obtained from culture after CMV antigen stimulation. The receptors come from a human donor in good health (CMV status not recorded). Some clones in this sample may be carry-over from other donors' samples.

The chain recombines TRBV3-1 with TRBJ2-1; possibly TRBD2 for D (6 bases). The V end was cut by 3 bases, the J end by 3 bases, with 12 bases between. CDR1 is LGHDT and CDR2 is YNNKEL in the germline V gene (reference sequence). This CDR3 comprises 15 residues. The CDR3 bases are TGTGCCAGCAGCCAGGGTAGCGGCTACTACAATGAGCAGTTCTTC. This encodes CASSQGSGYYNEQFF.

This clonotype has at least ten counts. V usage is TRBV28 and J usage is TRBJ2-3, with 7 bases aligning to TRBD2. In germline, CDR1 is MDHEN, CDR2 SYDVKM. The CDR3 covers 14 residues. Trimming at V came to 7 bases and at J to 10 bases, leaving 14 bases not matched to a gene. The CDR3 is CASTVWTRRDPQYF. The DNA of the CDR3 is TGTGCCAGCACGGTCTGGACTAGGCGCGATCCGCAGTATTTT.

This clonotype was counted at least ten times. The rearrangement uses TRBV28 and TRBJ2-7; 10 bases match TRBD1. Germline assignment: CDR1 MDHEN and CDR2 SYDVKM. With 6 bases clipped from V and 4 bases from J, the junction kept 9 bases outside the gene matches. The CDR3 has 15 residues. CDR3 DNA sequence: TGTGCCAGCAGCCTAGTTGGGACAGGGGTTTACGAGCAGTACTTC. As protein: CASSLVGTGVYEQYF. Filled out from reference TRBV28 and TRBJ2-7, the complete variable domain reads DVKVTQSSRYLVKRTGEKVFLECVQDMDHENMFWYRQDPGLGLRLIYFSYDVKMKEKGDIPEGYSVSREKKERFSLILESASTNQTSMYLCASSLVGTGVYEQYFGPGTRLTVT.

The V and J genes are TRBV6-6 and TRBJ1-1; a possible D gene is TRBD1 (5 bases). V was pared by 8 bases and J by 0 bases, with 7 bases between. The CDR3 consists of 12 residues. The germline V gene has CDR1 MNHNY and CDR2 SVGAGI (reference sequence). CDR3 protein: CASEGMNTEAFF. DNA of the CDR3: TGTGCCAGCGAGGGGATGAACACTGAAGCTTTCTTT.

This clonotype has a handful of counts. The V and J genes are TRBV12-3 or TRBV12-4 and TRBJ1-1, with D unresolved. The V end lost 1 base, the J end lost 4 bases, and 10 bases lay between the germline ends. The CDR3 length is 14 residues. As DNA, the CDR3 is TGTGCCAGCAGTTTAGTTGGGCAGCGCACTGAAGCTTTCTTT. It translates to CASSLVGQRTEAFF.

The chain carries TRBV28 and TRBJ2-2; the D is unclear. This CDR3 has 12 residues. V lost 8 bases to trimming and J lost 5 bases, with 9 bases between them. Germline V CDR1 and CDR2: MDHEN, SYDVKM. CDR3 sequence: CASRAWTGELFF. The CDR3 nucleotides read TGTGCCAGCCGGGCGTGGACCGGGGAGCTGTTTTTT.

The V gene is TRBV12-3 or TRBV12-4, the J gene TRBJ2-3; D uncertain. V gave up 6 bases and J gave up 1 base, with 23 bases separating them. This CDR3 comprises 18 residues. As DNA, the CDR3 is TGTGCCAGCAGCGCGACCACTGGGCCCGGTTCCGGCACAGATACGCAGTATTTT. This gives the protein CASSATTGPGSGTDTQYF.

This chain links TRBV29-1 with TRBJ2-1; possible D gene TRBD2, 6 bases. V shed 1 base and J shed 0 bases, with 13 bases lying between them. Germline V gene sequence: CDR1 SQVTM, CDR2 ANQGSEA. CDR3 size: 16 residues. The CDR3 reads CSVEGGLQSSYNEQFF. The CDR3 DNA is TGCAGCGTTGAAGGGGGACTGCAAAGCTCCTACAATGAGCAGTTCTTC.

A few counts support this clonotype. The rearrangement uses TRBV18 and TRBJ2-7, with TRBD2 identical over 7 bases. This CDR3 contains 15 residues. CDR1 KGHSH and CDR2 LQKENI come from the germline V gene. J gave up 4 bases and V 3 bases, and 9 bases lay outside the gene matches. For the CDR3, the DNA is TGTGCCAGCTCACCTCAAGGGGCGGGAGCATACGAGCAGTACGTC. This translates into CASSPQGAGAYEQYV.

At least ten counts were recorded for this clonotype. V usage is TRBV14 and J usage is TRBJ2-7, with D tentatively TRBD1 or TRBD2 (5 bases each). This CDR3 region has 18 residues. Germline CDR1 reads SGHDN; CDR2 reads FVKESK. V lost 4 bases and J lost 3, with 25 bases in between. In nucleotides, the CDR3 is TGTGCCAGCAGCCTCAGTTGTAGTAGGGGACGAGTTGACTACGAGCAGTACGTC. This codes for CASSLSCSRGRVDYEQYV.

This clonotype was counted only a few times. The V gene is TRBV4-3, the J gene TRBJ2-1, with D maybe TRBD2 (6 bases). Germline-derived CDR1 and CDR2 are LGHNA and YSLEER. This CDR3 contains 16 residues. V shed 0 bases and J shed 3 bases, with 12 bases lying between them. CDR3 DNA: TGCGCCAGCAGCCAAGATCGACTAGTGGTCTACAATGAGCAGTTCTTC. Its translation: CASSQDRLVVYNEQFF.

In its sample, this clonotype was seen many times. The chain uses TRBV7-8 and TRBJ2-2, with 10 bases that match TRBD1. Germline CDR1 and CDR2: SGHVS and FQNEAQ. CDR3 size: 14 residues. Trimming took 8 bases from V and 9 from J; bases not matched to a gene: 9. CDR3: CASQGQGSRRELFF. The CDR3 DNA reads as TGTGCCAGCCAGGGACAGGGGTCCCGCCGGGAGCTGTTTTTT.

The chain combines TRBV7-3 with TRBJ2-3; maybe TRBD1 (6 bases). The CDR3 contains 15 residues. With 5 bases removed from V and 2 bases from J, the gap between germline ends came to 14 bases. Per the germline V gene, CDR1 is SGHTA and CDR2 is FQGTGA. DNA for the CDR3: TGTGCCAGCAGCCCCGGGACACAACTCACAGATACGCAGTATTTT. It specifies CASSPGTQLTDTQYF.

This clonotype was observed a handful of times. This chain joins TRBV5-4 and TRBJ1-2; perhaps TRBD1 as D (5 bases). The CDR3 is made up of 13 amino acids. V was trimmed by 1 base and J by 11 bases, leaving 15 bases between them. Per germline, CDR1 SGHNT and CDR2 YYREEE (reference sequence). The CDR3 sequence is CASSLQGVTGYTF. CDR3 in DNA: TGTGCCAGCAGCTTGCAGGGCGTTACCGGGTACACCTTC.

This clonotype was counted at least ten times. This chain connects TRBV7-8 to TRBJ2-1; the D is unclear. V shed 5 bases and J shed 4 bases, with 3 bases lying between them. The CDR3 runs 11 residues. Germline CDR1 SGHVS, CDR2 FQNEAQ. In nucleotides, the CDR3 is TGTGCCAGCAGCGTATACAATGAGCAGTTCTTC. This translates into CASSVYNEQFF.

This chain uses TRBV6-2 or TRBV6-3 with TRBJ1-3; no clear D. V was clipped by 0 bases and J by 1 base, with 7 bases between them. CDR3 length: 15 amino acids. Germline CDR1 MNHEY, CDR2 SVGEGT. CDR3 sequence (DNA): TGTGCCAGCAGTTACTCGCGGGTATCTGGAAACACCATATATTTT. Translated, it gives CASSYSRVSGNTIYF.

In its sample, this clonotype was seen a few times. The V gene is TRBV12-3 or TRBV12-4, the J gene TRBJ2-7; D is undetermined. The CDR3 sequence is 13 residues long. The ends were cut back, 2 bases at V and 0 bases at J, with 5 bases in the middle. The CDR3 sequence: CASSLFASYEQYF. DNA of the CDR3: TGTGCCAGCAGTTTATTTGCCTCCTACGAGCAGTACTTC.

This clonotype was recorded a few times. This CDR3 reads CASSHSPDGTDTQYF. CDR3 sequence (DNA): TGTGCCAGTAGTCATAGTCCGGACGGCACAGATACGCAGTATTTT. This chain connects TRBV19 to TRBJ2-3; no clear D. Trimming removed 5 bases from V and 1 base from J, with 13 bases in between. Germline assignment: CDR1 LNHDA and CDR2 SQIVND (reference sequence). CDR3 length equals 15 residues.

CDR3 amino acids: CASSSTGDGQPQHF. CDR3 DNA: TGTGCCAGCAGCTCGACAGGGGATGGTCAGCCCCAGCATTTT. V usage is TRBV28 and J usage is TRBJ1-5; 8 bases match TRBD1. Germline loops: CDR1 MDHEN, CDR2 SYDVKM. This CDR3 is 14 amino acids long. V was clipped by 6 bases and J by 6 bases; unmatched bases: 7.

The CDR3 DNA follows: TGTGCCTGGAGTGGGAGCATGAACACTGAAGCTTTCTTT. It yields the protein CAWSGSMNTEAFF. This chain connects TRBV30 to TRBJ1-1; D is ambiguous. Trimming left V 1 base short and J 0 bases short, with 6 bases between. There are 13 residues in the CDR3. Germline CDR1 GTSNPN, CDR2 SVGIG (reference sequence).

Only a few counts were recorded for this clonotype. J is TRBJ2-5 and V is TRBV29-1; tentatively, D is TRBD1 (6 bases). Trimming removed 4 bases from V and 3 bases from J, with 15 bases in between. The germline CDR1 and CDR2 sequences are SQVTM and ANQGSEA. The CDR3 totals 14 residues. The CDR3 spells CSVVAQAGEETQYF. The CDR3 bases are TGCAGCGTTGTCGCCCAGGCAGGGGAAGAGACCCAGTACTTC.

The CDR3: CASSEGNSYEQYF. The CDR3 DNA reads TGTGCCAGCAGTGAGGGGAACTCCTACGAGCAGTACTTC. V and J are TRBV6-6 and TRBJ2-7; perhaps D is TRBD1 or TRBD2 (5 bases each). V was trimmed by 5 bases and J by 0 bases, leaving 8 bases between them. From germline, CDR1 is MNHNY and CDR2 SVGAGI (reference sequence). The CDR3 sequence is 13 residues long.

This clonotype was counted between two and nine times. The chain couples TRBV24-1 to TRBJ2-1; the D is unclear. Germline V lookup: CDR1 KGHDR, CDR2 SFDVKD. V dropped 8 bases and J dropped 7 bases, with 17 bases sitting between them. This CDR3 is 14 amino acids long. The CDR3 bases are TGTGCCACCACCCCTGGTGGGGAAGGGAATGAGCAGTTCTTC. Its protein is CATTPGGEGNEQFF.

The chain recombines TRBV29-1 with TRBJ2-7; tentatively, D is TRBD1 (5 bases). Germline loops: CDR1 SQVTM, CDR2 ANQGSEA. This CDR3 is 14 amino acids long. The germline V and J ends were trimmed by 0 bases and 2 bases, with 11 bases remaining between them. CDR3 DNA sequence: TGCAGCGTTGAAGAGGCGTCAGGGACCTACGAGCAGTACTTC. This sequence encodes CSVEEASGTYEQYF.

This clonotype showed up just a few times. The chain carries TRBV6-5 and TRBJ2-2; no clear D. CDR3 length equals 17 residues. Trimming left V 2 bases short and J 1 base short, with 14 bases between. Germline assignment: CDR1 MNHEY and CDR2 SVGAGI. Here the CDR3 DNA reads TGTGCCAGCAGTTACCCGACCTTGACACGGAACACCGGGGAGCTGTTTTTT. Amino acid sequence: CASSYPTLTRNTGELFF.

The chain recombines TRBV19 with TRBJ2-7; D possibly uses TRBD1 or TRBD2 (6 bases each). Germline V gene lookup returns CDR1 LNHDA and CDR2 SQIVND (reference sequence). The CDR3 has 15 residues. V lost 7 bases and J 3 bases, leaving 19 bases between the germline ends. Here the CDR3 DNA reads TGTGCCAGTATGAGTGGGGGCGGACTACACTACGAGCAGTACGTC. Encoded protein: CASMSGGGLHYEQYV.

This clonotype was seen at least ten times. The chain is built from TRBV11-3 and TRBJ2-7; D unclear. The CDR3 spans 13 residues. Trimming took 3 bases from V and 2 from J, leaving 8 bases between them. Germline CDR1 SGHNT, CDR2 YENEEA. CDR3 sequence reads: CASSFSTTYEQYV. The CDR3 bases are TGTGCCAGCAGCTTTTCCACTACCTACGAGCAGTACGTC.

This clonotype has at least ten counts. V usage is TRBV7-2 and J usage is TRBJ2-3; 13 nucleotides align to TRBD2. This CDR3 is 16 amino acids long. CDR1 and CDR2 from the germline V gene are SGHTA and FQGNSA. V was pared by 0 bases and J by 4 bases, with 1 base of the junction left unmatched. The CDR3 coding sequence is TGTGCCAGCAGCTTAGCGGGACTAGCGGGATCAGATACGCAGTATTTT. This codes for CASSLAGLAGSDTQYF.

The chain combines TRBV4-3 with TRBJ1-1; 7 nucleotides line up with TRBD1. CDR1 is LGHNA, CDR2 YSLEER, per germline. This CDR3 region has 15 residues. V lost 7 bases and J lost 2; bases outside the gene matches: 10. The DNA of the CDR3 is TGCGCCAGCACGATGGCGGGACAGAGAAACACTGAAGCTTTCTTT. This gives the protein CASTMAGQRNTEAFF.

The chain uses TRBV12-3 or TRBV12-4 and TRBJ2-3, with 10 bases aligning to TRBD2. Trimming at V came to 4 bases and at J to 4 bases, leaving 5 bases not matched to a gene. CDR3 size: 15 residues. CDR3 sequence: CASSSSGRKADTQYF. In DNA, the CDR3 is TGTGCCAGCAGTTCTAGCGGGAGAAAGGCAGATACGCAGTATTTT.

The genes are TRBV7-2 and TRBJ1-2; D unresolved. V lost 2 bases, J lost 5 bases, and 6 bases lay in between. Germline CDR1 is SGHTA and CDR2 is FQGNSA. The CDR3 runs to 12 residues. CDR3 DNA sequence: TGTGCCAGCAGCTTACCTCTGTATGGCTACACCTTC. This sequence encodes CASSLPLYGYTF.